Each of the 18 T cell receptor beta chains below was sequenced from the same sample in a study of CD8+CD57+ T cells in acquired aplastic anemia. Genomic DNA, the template, was used for profiling of the TCR beta VDJ and CDR3. TCRdb redid the calling of the reads with MiXCR, one entry per CDR3 protein. The table records about 220,000 distinct CDR3 sequences, 34% of them present only once. The sequencing input was sorted CD4+, CD8+, or CD8+CD57+ T cells (not recorded which) from PBMCs. These receptors were collected from a human donor in good health, serving as a control.

There are a few counts of this clonotype. The rearrangement joins TRBV4-1 to TRBJ2-7; TRBD2 might be the D (6 bases). The CDR3 is 18 amino acids. CDR1 and CDR2 from the germline V gene are MGHRA and YSYEKL. V dropped 4 bases and J dropped 3 bases, with 25 bases sitting between them. This CDR3 reads CASSRRPSSGADYYEQYF. The CDR3 bases are TGCGCCAGCAGCCGGAGGCCTTCCTCAGGAGCGGACTACTACGAGCAGTACTTC.

The CDR3 DNA sequence: TGCGCCAGCAGAGGATCATTATCGGCTCCTCTTAATTATGGCTACACCTTC. Translated, it gives CASRGSLSAPLNYGYTF. The chain combines TRBV5-1 with TRBJ1-2; D call uncertain. The V gene lost 5 bases and the J gene lost 5 bases, with 25 bases spanning the gap. Germline V gene sequence: CDR1 SGHRS, CDR2 YFSETQ. This CDR3 region has 17 residues.

This clonotype appeared many times. The rearrangement joins TRBV6-1 to TRBJ1-6, with 8 bases identical to TRBD1. This CDR3 spans 14 amino acids. In germline, CDR1 is MNHNS, CDR2 SASEGT. V lost 5 bases to trimming and J lost 7 bases; unmatched junction nucleotides: 4. The CDR3 sequence: CASSPRDRNSPLHF. The CDR3 DNA reads as TGTGCCAGCAGTCCCCGGGACAGGAATTCACCCCTCCACTTT.

This chain joins TRBV4-1 and TRBJ1-2, with TRBD1 identical over 8 bases. CDR3 length: 16 amino acids. Germline V gene sequence: CDR1 MGHRA, CDR2 YSYEKL. Losses at the gene ends were 1 base for V and 6 bases for J; bases not matched to a gene: 10. The CDR3 protein is CASSQAGLDRVDGYTF. In DNA form, the CDR3 reads TGCGCCAGCAGCCAAGCTGGCTTGGACAGGGTCGATGGCTACACCTTC.

At least ten counts were recorded for this clonotype. V and J are TRBV20-1 and TRBJ2-7, with D maybe TRBD1 (5 bases). The germline CDR1 and CDR2 sequences are DFQATT and SNEGSKA (reference sequence). This CDR3 contains 13 residues. Trimming took 6 bases from V and 1 from J, leaving 13 bases between them. The CDR3 nucleotides read TGCAGTGCAACCAGGACATTATCCTACGAGCAGTACTTC. It encodes CSATRTLSYEQYF.

This clonotype was detected many times. J is TRBJ1-5 and V is TRBV4-1; possible D gene TRBD1, 5 bases. The CDR3 consists of 18 residues. The V gene lost 4 bases and the J gene lost 0 bases, with 19 bases spanning the gap. CDR1 is MGHRA and CDR2 is YSYEKL in the germline V gene. The CDR3 loop is CASSRAGVEGPSNQPQHF. CDR3 DNA: TGCGCCAGCAGCCGAGCGGGGGTTGAGGGGCCTAGCAATCAGCCCCAGCATTTT.

The chain combines TRBV6-2 or TRBV6-3 with TRBJ1-2; 7 nucleotides match TRBD1. CDR3 length equals 15 residues. Germline lookup yields CDR1 MNHEY and CDR2 SVGEGT. Germline trimming cut 1 base from V and 4 bases from J; bases unmatched to any gene: 6. CDR3 DNA sequence: TGTGCCAGCAGTTACTACAGGGGTTCTGGCTATGGCTACACCTTC. Translated, it gives CASSYYRGSGYGYTF.

The chain is built from TRBV2 and TRBJ1-6; D ambiguous. Deletions cut 8 bases from V and 7 bases from J, with 18 bases between. This CDR3 has 15 residues. Germline V CDR1 and CDR2: SNHLY, FYNNEI. The CDR3 spells CASPRPPTQNSPLHF. CDR3 DNA: TGTGCCAGCCCTCGACCTCCGACCCAGAATTCACCCCTCCACTTT.

The V call is TRBV11-1, the J call TRBJ2-2; 8 nucleotides agree with TRBD1. J lost 4 bases, V lost 1 base, and 5 bases had no gene match. This CDR3 contains 16 residues. Germline lookup yields CDR1 SGHAT and CDR2 FQDESV (reference sequence). CDR3 in DNA: TGTGCCAGCAGCTTAGGGACAGGGCTCGGCACCGGGGAGCTGTTTTTT. It translates to CASSLGTGLGTGELFF.

DNA for the CDR3: TGTGCCTGGAGTTCCCCACCGCGGATGAACACTGAAGCTTTCTTT. Its translation is CAWSSPPRMNTEAFF. V usage is TRBV7-2 and J usage is TRBJ1-1; D is uncertain. The length of the CDR3 is 15 residues. Trimming left V 11 bases short and J 0 bases short, with 19 bases between. CDR1 SGHTA and CDR2 FQGNSA come from the germline V gene. The full variable domain, rest sourced from reference TRBV7-2 and TRBJ1-1, is GAGVSQSPSNKVTEKGKDVELRCDPISGHTALYWYRQSLGQGLEFLIYFQGNSAPDKSGLPSDRFSAERTGGSVSTLTIQRTQQEDSAVYLCAWSSPPRMNTEAFFGQGTRLTVV.

About this clonotype itself: Possible read error: a much larger clone is one base away. V usage is TRBV19 and J usage is TRBJ1-3, with D unclear. This CDR3 has 18 amino acids. CDR1 and CDR2 from the germline V gene are LNHDA and SQIVND (reference sequence). The CDR3 bases are TGTGCCAGTAGTAGGGAGGACTTTATCGCGCGGCTAGGAAGCACCATATATTTT. It encodes CASSREDFIARLGSTIYF.

This clonotype was recorded at least ten times. V usage is TRBV7-9 and J usage is TRBJ2-1; 7 nucleotides match TRBD2. V lost 3 bases and J lost 12; bases outside the gene matches: 8. CDR1 and CDR2 (germline): SEHNR, FQNEAQ (reference sequence). This CDR3 is 13 amino acids long. The CDR3 coding sequence is TGTGCCAGCAGCTTGGAGGGAGGGCTTGTGCAGTTCTTC. Its protein is CASSLEGGLVQFF.

This clonotype has at least ten counts. This chain connects TRBV7-9 to TRBJ1-3; D is undetermined. V lost 3 bases, J lost 4 bases, and 4 bases lay in between. This CDR3 is 12 amino acids long. Germline CDR1 is SEHNR and CDR2 is FQNEAQ (reference sequence). CDR3 amino acids: CASSFLGNTIYF. CDR3 bases: TGTGCCAGCAGCTTTCTCGGAAACACCATATATTTT.

This clonotype has at least ten counts. The chain uses TRBV7-3 and TRBJ1-1; TRBD1 matches 7 bases. The CDR3 is 15 amino acids. Germline V lookup: CDR1 SGHTA, CDR2 FQGTGA. V gave up 4 bases and J gave up 0 bases; unmatched junction bases: 5. The CDR3 is CASSSGQSMNTEAFF. In DNA, the CDR3 is TGTGCCAGCAGCTCGGGACAGAGTATGAACACTGAAGCTTTCTTT.

With regard to this clonotype: One end of the junction varies from germline; a read error may be responsible. The V and J genes are TRBV5-1 and TRBJ2-2; D is perhaps TRBD1 (5 bases). From germline, CDR1 is SGHRS and CDR2 YFSETQ. The CDR3 length is 15 residues. The CDR3 DNA reads as TGCGCCCGCAGCTTGGACAAACTGAACACCGGGGAGCTGTTTTTT. This sequence encodes CARSLDKLNTGELFF.

The chain is built from TRBV6-7 and TRBJ1-5; a weak D match, TRBD1 (6 bases). TRBV6-7 qualifies as an ORF whose function is uncertain. The CDR3 covers 13 residues. With 11 bases removed from V and 0 bases from J, the gap between germline ends came to 11 bases. CDR3 sequence (DNA): TGTGCCCCCAGGGGACGTAGCAATCAGCCCCAGCATTTT. Its translation is CAPRGRSNQPQHF.

This clonotype was seen a handful of times. This may be a read error: a much more frequent sequence differs by one nucleotide. The chain recombines TRBV19 with TRBJ2-3; D is unresolved. The CDR3 spans 12 residues. Germline CDR1 is LNHDA and CDR2 is SQIVND (reference sequence). V lost 3 bases, J lost 6 bases, and 7 bases lay in between. The CDR3 spells CASSIWTDTQYF. DNA for the CDR3: TGTGCCAGTAGTATTTGGACGGATACGCAGTATTTT. Full variable domain (missing parts from reference TRBV19 and TRBJ2-3): DGGITQSPKYLFRKEGQNVTLSCEQNLNHDAMYWYRQDPGQGLRLIYYSQIVNDFQKGDIAEGYSVSREKKESFPLTVTSAQKNPTAFYLCASSIWTDTQYFGPGTRLTVL.

This clonotype was observed many times. V and J are TRBV9 and TRBJ2-1; 12 nucleotides agree with TRBD2. This CDR3 contains 16 residues. The junction had 2 bases not matched to a gene; V was cut back by 3 bases and J by 1 base. CDR1 is SGDLS and CDR2 is YYNGEE in the germline V gene. The CDR3 DNA reads TGTGCCAGCAGCGAGACTAGCGGGAGATCCTACAATGAGCAGTTCTTC. Protein: CASSETSGRSYNEQFF.